This T cell receptor (beta chain) was sequenced in a study of blood T cell repertoires in COVID-19. The wider study: The study drew acute and convalescent COVID-19 samples from the United States, Italy and Spain.

Participant-reported clinical history was the basis for cohort assignment. Worth noting for this clone: Other DNA sequences in the sample encode the same CDR3.

The data were produced by immunoSEQ multiplex PCR, yet TCRdb's version contains in-frame clones alone and is incomplete. The sample has a few hundred thousand clones, approximately 84% seen once; the top ten hold around 3.6%. Germline CDR1 reads SGHRS; CDR2 reads YFSETQ. The CDR3 has 15 residues. V was cut by 0 bases and J by 1 base, with 7 bases left in between. Material: PBMCs or T cells enriched from blood (not recorded which). The rearrangement uses TRBV5-1 and TRBJ2-2; D gene ambiguous. The clonotype originates from a man over 45 who had recovered from COVID-19. The CDR3 sequence: CASSLGQVNTGELFF. The CDR3 DNA sequence: TGCGCCAGCAGCTTGGGGCAGGTGAACACCGGGGAGCTGTTTTTT. Based on the CDR3 plus reference TRBV5-1 and TRBJ2-2, the full variable domain is KAGVTQTPRYLIKTRGQQVTLSCSPISGHRSVSWYQQTPGQGLQFLFEYFSETQRNKGNFPGRFSGRQFSNSRSEMNVSTLELGDSALYLCASSLGQVNTGELFFGEGSRLTVL.